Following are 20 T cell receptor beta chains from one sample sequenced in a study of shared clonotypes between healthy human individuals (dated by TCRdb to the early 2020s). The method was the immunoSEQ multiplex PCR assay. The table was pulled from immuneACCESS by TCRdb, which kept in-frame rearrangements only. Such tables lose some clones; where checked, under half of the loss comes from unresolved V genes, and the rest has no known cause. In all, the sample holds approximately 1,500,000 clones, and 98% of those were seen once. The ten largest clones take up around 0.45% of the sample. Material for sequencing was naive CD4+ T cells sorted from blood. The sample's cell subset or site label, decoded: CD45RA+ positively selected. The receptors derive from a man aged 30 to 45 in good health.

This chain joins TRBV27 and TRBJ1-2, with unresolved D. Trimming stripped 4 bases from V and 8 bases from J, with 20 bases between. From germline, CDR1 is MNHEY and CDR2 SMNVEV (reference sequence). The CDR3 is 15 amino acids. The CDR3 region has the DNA TGTGCCAGCAGTTCGCGGGCCCTACCTCGTGGGGGCTACACCTTC. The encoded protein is CASSSRALPRGGYTF.

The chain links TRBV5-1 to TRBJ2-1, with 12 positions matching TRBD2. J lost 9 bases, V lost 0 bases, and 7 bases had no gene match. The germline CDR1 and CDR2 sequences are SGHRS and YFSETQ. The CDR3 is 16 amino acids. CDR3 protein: CASSLVLAGGLAEQFF. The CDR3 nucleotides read TGCGCCAGCAGCTTGGTTCTAGCGGGAGGGCTAGCTGAGCAGTTCTTC.

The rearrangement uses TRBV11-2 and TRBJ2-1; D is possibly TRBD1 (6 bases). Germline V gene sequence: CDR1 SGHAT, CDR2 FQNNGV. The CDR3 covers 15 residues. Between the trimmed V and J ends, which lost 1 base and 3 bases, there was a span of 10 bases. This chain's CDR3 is CASSLGPGVYNEQFF. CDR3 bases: TGTGCCAGCAGCTTAGGTCCAGGGGTCTACAATGAGCAGTTCTTC.

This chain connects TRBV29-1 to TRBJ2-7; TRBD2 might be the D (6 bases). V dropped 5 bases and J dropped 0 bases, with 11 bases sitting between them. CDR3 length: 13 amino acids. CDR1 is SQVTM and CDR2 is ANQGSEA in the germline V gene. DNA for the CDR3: TGCAGCGTTATCCAGGGACTCTCCTACGAGCAGTACTTC. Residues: CSVIQGLSYEQYF.

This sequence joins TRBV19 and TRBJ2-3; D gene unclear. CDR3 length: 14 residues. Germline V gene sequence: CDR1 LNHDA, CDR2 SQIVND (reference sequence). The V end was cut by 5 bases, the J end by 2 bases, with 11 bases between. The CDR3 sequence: CASSPRSVTDTQYF. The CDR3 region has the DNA TGTGCCAGTAGTCCCCGCTCAGTCACAGATACGCAGTATTTT.

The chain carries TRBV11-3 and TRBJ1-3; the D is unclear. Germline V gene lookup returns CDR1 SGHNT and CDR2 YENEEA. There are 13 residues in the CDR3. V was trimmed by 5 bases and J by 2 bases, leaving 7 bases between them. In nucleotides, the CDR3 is TGTGCCAGCAGCCCCGACCCTGGAAACACCATATATTTT. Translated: CASSPDPGNTIYF.

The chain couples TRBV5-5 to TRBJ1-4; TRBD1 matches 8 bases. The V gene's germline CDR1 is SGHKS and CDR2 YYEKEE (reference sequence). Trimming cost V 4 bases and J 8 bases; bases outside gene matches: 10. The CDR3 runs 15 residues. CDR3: CASSPSWTGREKLFF. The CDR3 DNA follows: TGTGCCAGCAGCCCGAGTTGGACAGGGAGGGAAAAACTGTTTTTT.

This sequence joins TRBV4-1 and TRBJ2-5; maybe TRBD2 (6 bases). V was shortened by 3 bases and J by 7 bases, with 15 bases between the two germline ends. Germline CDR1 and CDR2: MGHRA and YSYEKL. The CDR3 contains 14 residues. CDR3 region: CASSQLGGRGTQYF. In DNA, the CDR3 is TGCGCCAGCAGCCAGCTCGGGGGTAGGGGGACCCAGTACTTC.

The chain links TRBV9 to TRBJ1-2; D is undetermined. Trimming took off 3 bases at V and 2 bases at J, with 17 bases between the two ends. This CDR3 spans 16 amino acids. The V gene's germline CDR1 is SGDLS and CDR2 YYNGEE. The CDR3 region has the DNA TGTGCCAGCAGCGCACACCCCCTCACAGAAAACTATGGCTACACCTTC. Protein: CASSAHPLTENYGYTF.

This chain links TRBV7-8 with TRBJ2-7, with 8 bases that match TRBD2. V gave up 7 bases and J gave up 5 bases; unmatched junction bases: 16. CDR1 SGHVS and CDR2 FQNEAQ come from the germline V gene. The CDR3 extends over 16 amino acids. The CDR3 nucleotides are TGTGCCAGCAACCAAGAAAGCGGGAGTGGCAAAAACGAGCAGTACTTC. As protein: CASNQESGSGKNEQYF.

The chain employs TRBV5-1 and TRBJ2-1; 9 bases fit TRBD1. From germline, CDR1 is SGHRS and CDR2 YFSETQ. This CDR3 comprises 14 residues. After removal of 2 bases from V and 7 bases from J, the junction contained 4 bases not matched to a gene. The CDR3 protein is CASSFDRGWNEQFF. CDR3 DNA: TGCGCCAGCAGCTTCGACAGGGGGTGGAATGAGCAGTTCTTC.

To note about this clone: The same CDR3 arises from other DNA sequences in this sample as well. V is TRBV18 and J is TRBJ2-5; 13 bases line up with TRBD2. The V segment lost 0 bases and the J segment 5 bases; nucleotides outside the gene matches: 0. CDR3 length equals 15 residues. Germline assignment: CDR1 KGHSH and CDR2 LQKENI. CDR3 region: CASSPPGLAGETQYF. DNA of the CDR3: TGTGCCAGCTCACCACCGGGACTAGCGGGGGAGACCCAGTACTTC.

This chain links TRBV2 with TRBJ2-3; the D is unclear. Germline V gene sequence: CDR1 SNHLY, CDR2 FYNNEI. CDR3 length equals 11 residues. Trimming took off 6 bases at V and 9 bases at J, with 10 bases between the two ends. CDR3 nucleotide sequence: TGTGCCAGCAGCCCCAGTGGGACGCAGTATTTT. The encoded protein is CASSPSGTQYF.

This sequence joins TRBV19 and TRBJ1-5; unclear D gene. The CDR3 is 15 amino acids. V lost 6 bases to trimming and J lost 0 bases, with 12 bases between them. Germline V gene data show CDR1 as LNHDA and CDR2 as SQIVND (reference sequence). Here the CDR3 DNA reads TGTGCCAGTAGGACTACAAAGAATAGCAATCAGCCCCAGCATTTT. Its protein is CASRTTKNSNQPQHF.

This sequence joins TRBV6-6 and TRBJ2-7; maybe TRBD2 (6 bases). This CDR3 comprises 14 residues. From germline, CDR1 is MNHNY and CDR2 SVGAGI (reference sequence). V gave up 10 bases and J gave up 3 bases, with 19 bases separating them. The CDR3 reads CATARPGENYEQYF. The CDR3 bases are TGTGCCACCGCGAGGCCGGGGGAGAACTACGAGCAGTACTTC.

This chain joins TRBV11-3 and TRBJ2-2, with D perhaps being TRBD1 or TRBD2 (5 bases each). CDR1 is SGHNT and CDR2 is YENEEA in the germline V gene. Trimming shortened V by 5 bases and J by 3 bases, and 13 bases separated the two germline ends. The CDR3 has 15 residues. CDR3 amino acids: CASSMGQGDTGELFF. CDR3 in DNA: TGTGCCAGCAGCATGGGGCAGGGAGACACCGGGGAGCTGTTTTTT.

The CDR3 sequence is CASSLEGAPYGYTF. As DNA, the CDR3 is TGTGCCAGCAGCTTGGAAGGGGCCCCCTATGGCTACACCTTC. The chain is built from TRBV5-4 and TRBJ1-2; a possible D gene is TRBD1 (5 bases). The germline V gene encodes CDR1 SGHNT and CDR2 YYREEE (reference sequence). The CDR3 is 14 residues long. V gave up 0 bases and J gave up 4 bases, with 10 bases separating them.

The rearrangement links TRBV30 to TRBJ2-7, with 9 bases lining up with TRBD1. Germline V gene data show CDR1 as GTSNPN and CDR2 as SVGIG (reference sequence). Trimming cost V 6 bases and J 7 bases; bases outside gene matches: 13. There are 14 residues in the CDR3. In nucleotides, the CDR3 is TGTGCCTGTTCCAACAGGGGGCGCGGAGGGGAGCAGTACTTC. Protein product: CACSNRGRGGEQYF.

CDR3 bases: TGCGCCAGCAGCCCAGAACCCTACGAGCAGTACTTC. Its translation is CASSPEPYEQYF. The genes are TRBV10-2 and TRBJ2-7, with D uncertain. CDR1 and CDR2 from the germline V gene are WSHSY and SAAADI. CDR3 length: 12 amino acids. V dropped 6 bases and J dropped 2 bases, with 8 bases sitting between them.

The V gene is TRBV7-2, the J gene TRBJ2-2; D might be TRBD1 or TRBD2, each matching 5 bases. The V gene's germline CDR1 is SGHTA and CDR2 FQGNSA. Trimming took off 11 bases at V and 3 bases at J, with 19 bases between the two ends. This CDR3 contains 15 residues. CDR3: CAGAGVSGDTGELFF. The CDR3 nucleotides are TGTGCCGGGGCCGGGGTCAGCGGCGACACCGGGGAGCTGTTTTTT.